These 32 T cell receptor beta chains share one sample of origin, sequenced in a study of neurological immune-mediated disorders. Time point in this sample: longitudinal time-point 1 (baseline). TCRdb re-called the 5' RACE reads with MiXCR, one entry per CDR3 protein. Counted here are some 77,000 distinct CDR3 sequences, around 13% occurring once; the ten biggest clones make up roughly 4.5%. Source material: PBMCs. These receptors all come from a female donor with HTLV-1-associated myelopathy (HAM/TSP).

This clonotype was seen many times. The V gene is TRBV5-1, the J gene TRBJ2-7, with 7 bases fitting TRBD1. J gave up 0 bases and V 0 bases, and 6 bases lay outside the gene matches. Germline CDR1 SGHRS, CDR2 YFSETQ. The CDR3 runs to 16 residues. This CDR3 reads CASSLGTGYSSYEQYF. The CDR3 region has the DNA TGCGCCAGCAGCTTGGGGACAGGCTATAGCTCCTACGAGCAGTACTTC.

This clonotype was seen many times. This sequence joins TRBV13 and TRBJ2-7, with D possibly matching TRBD2 (5 bases). This CDR3 is 12 amino acids long. Trimming removed 3 bases at V and 3 bases at J, with 6 bases between. CDR1 and CDR2 from the germline V gene are PRHDT and FYEKMQ (reference sequence). CDR3 sequence reads: CASSFDYYEQYF. Here the CDR3 DNA reads TGTGCCAGCAGCTTTGACTACTACGAGCAGTACTTC.

This clonotype was observed at least ten times. V usage is TRBV29-1 and J usage is TRBJ2-5; 11 nucleotides match TRBD2. Trimming took 6 bases from V and 1 from J; bases not matched to a gene: 1. The CDR3 has 13 amino acids. CDR1 and CDR2 from the germline V gene are SQVTM and ANQGSEA. CDR3 amino acids: CSVGTSGQETQYF. As DNA, the CDR3 is TGCAGCGTCGGGACTAGCGGCCAAGAGACCCAGTACTTC.

This chain connects TRBV4-1 to TRBJ2-6; D is undetermined. Trimming took 2 bases from V and 0 from J, leaving 11 bases between them. Germline values: CDR1 MGHRA, CDR2 YSYEKL. CDR3 length: 17 residues. The CDR3 sequence: CASSQSLLTSGANVLTF. CDR3 bases: TGCGCCAGCAGCCAATCCCTATTGACCTCTGGGGCCAACGTCCTGACTTTC.

In its sample, this clonotype was seen many times. This CDR3 reads CASRSTRSTEAFF. The CDR3 coding sequence is TGCGCCAGCAGATCAACCCGGTCCACTGAAGCTTTCTTT. The genes are TRBV5-1 and TRBJ1-1; D is uncertain. The CDR3 has 13 residues. From germline, CDR1 is SGHRS and CDR2 YFSETQ. V lost 5 bases and J 4 bases, leaving 12 bases between the germline ends.

At least ten counts were recorded for this clonotype. V gene TRBV12-3 or TRBV12-4 combines with J gene TRBJ1-2, with a possible D match to TRBD1 (5 bases). The V and J ends lost 5 bases and 6 bases respectively, with 13 bases between them. The CDR3 has 13 residues. DNA of the CDR3: TGTGCCAGCAGTGTTGGCAGGGTCGATGGCTACACCTTC. Protein sequence: CASSVGRVDGYTF.

This clonotype was counted ten times or more. V usage is TRBV5-1 and J usage is TRBJ1-2, with 7 bases matching TRBD1. Trimming took 1 base from V and 4 from J; bases not matched to a gene: 4. This CDR3 region has 14 residues. Germline V gene lookup returns CDR1 SGHRS and CDR2 YFSETQ. CDR3 loop: CASSLTGDSYGYTF. The CDR3 bases are TGCGCCAGCAGCTTGACAGGGGATAGCTATGGCTACACCTTC.

The chain couples TRBV5-1 to TRBJ2-3; 9 nucleotides line up with TRBD1. The CDR3 length is 15 residues. CDR1 is SGHRS, CDR2 YFSETQ, per germline. The V and J ends lost 4 bases and 3 bases, in that order; junction bases with no gene match: 6. This CDR3 is CASSPDRGGTDTQYF. CDR3 DNA sequence: TGCGCCAGCAGCCCGGACAGGGGAGGAACAGATACGCAGTATTTT.

At least ten counts were recorded for this clonotype. The chain has TRBV5-1 and TRBJ2-1; perhaps TRBD2 as D (6 bases). CDR3 length: 14 residues. Germline V lookup: CDR1 SGHRS, CDR2 YFSETQ. V was clipped by 1 base and J by 9 bases, with 14 bases between them. CDR3 bases: TGCGCCAGCAGCTTGTCGGAGGGTCGTGGTGAGCAGTTCTTC. It codes for CASSLSEGRGEQFF.

This chain links TRBV3-1 with TRBJ2-1, with 8 bases identical to TRBD1. This CDR3 comprises 16 residues. Germline CDR1 reads LGHDT; CDR2 reads YNNKEL (reference sequence). V lost 4 bases and J lost 6; bases outside the gene matches: 11. CDR3 coding DNA: TGTGCCAGCAGCCTTGGACAGGGCACCCTAGGCAATGAGCAGTTCTTC. Its translation: CASSLGQGTLGNEQFF.

This clonotype was counted many times. CDR3 amino acids: CASSLSGGAREQFF. CDR3 nucleotide sequence: TGTGCCAGCAGCCTTAGCGGGGGGGCACGAGAGCAGTTCTTC. J is TRBJ2-1 and V is TRBV12-3 or TRBV12-4, with 11 bases matching TRBD2. The CDR3 covers 14 residues. Trimming at V came to 6 bases and at J to 10 bases, leaving 8 bases not matched to a gene.

This clonotype showed up many times. This chain links TRBV20-1 with TRBJ2-1, with 12 bases lining up with TRBD2. J was trimmed by 13 bases and V by 6 bases; bases with no gene match: 13. There are 14 residues in the CDR3. Germline values: CDR1 DFQATT, CDR2 SNEGSKA (reference sequence). The CDR3 sequence: CSADLAGGPRRQFF. Written as DNA, the CDR3 is TGCAGTGCCGACCTAGCGGGGGGGCCGCGTCGTCAGTTCTTC.

The chain carries TRBV28 and TRBJ1-2; D is unclear. Trimming took off 6 bases at V and 2 bases at J, with 10 bases between the two ends. Germline CDR1 and CDR2: MDHEN and SYDVKM. The CDR3 spans 13 residues. The CDR3 spells CASRSGKNYGYTF. The CDR3 DNA follows: TGTGCCAGCAGGTCCGGGAAAAACTATGGCTACACCTTC.

This clonotype has at least ten counts. J is TRBJ2-3 and V is TRBV20-1; 8 bases are shared with TRBD2. There are 12 residues in the CDR3. Germline assignment: CDR1 DFQATT and CDR2 SNEGSKA (reference sequence). The junction had 1 base not matched to a gene; V was cut back by 7 bases and J by 1 base. CDR3 in DNA: TGCAGTGGAGCGGGAGGCACAGATACGCAGTATTTT. This translates into CSGAGGTDTQYF.

This clonotype has ten or more counts. DNA for the CDR3: TGTGCCAGCTCACCGACAGGGGTTACGCGGGAGCAGTACTTC. This sequence encodes CASSPTGVTREQYF. This rearrangement joins TRBV18 to TRBJ2-7, with 8 bases that match TRBD1. Per germline, CDR1 KGHSH and CDR2 LQKENI. This CDR3 spans 14 amino acids. Trimming cost V 3 bases and J 7 bases; bases outside gene matches: 8.

In this sample, this clonotype turned up many times. A junction end diverges from the germline sequence, so it may reflect a read error. In nucleotides, the CDR3 is TGTGTCAGCGCCGAGCCCGGACTAGAGAATGAGCAGTTCTTC. Its protein is CVSAEPGLENEQFF. The chain has TRBV25-1 and TRBJ2-1, with 7 bases matching TRBD2. Germline CDR1 is MGHDK and CDR2 is SYGVNS. The length of the CDR3 is 14 residues.

This clonotype was detected ten times or more. This chain links TRBV7-9 with TRBJ2-3; 7 positions match TRBD2. The V and J ends lost 3 bases and 1 base, in that order; junction bases with no gene match: 7. Germline V gene lookup returns CDR1 SEHNR and CDR2 FQNEAQ (reference sequence). The CDR3 totals 16 residues. The CDR3 DNA reads as TGTGCCAGCAGCTTTGAAAGTCGGGGGGGCACAGATACGCAGTATTTT. As protein: CASSFESRGGTDTQYF.

This clonotype occurred many times. CDR3 DNA sequence: TGTGCCAGCAGCCAAATGGGTACGTCCTACGAGCAGTACTTC. Protein: CASSQMGTSYEQYF. J is TRBJ2-7 and V is TRBV3-1; D gene ambiguous. Trimming stripped 2 bases from V and 1 base from J, with 9 bases between. The CDR3 is 14 residues long. Germline lookup yields CDR1 LGHDT and CDR2 YNNKEL (reference sequence).

About this clonotype itself: The junction and the germline gene differ at one end; a read error may be behind it. The chain has TRBV11-2 and TRBJ1-2, with D unresolved. Per germline, CDR1 SGHAT and CDR2 FQNNGV. The CDR3 runs 11 residues. The CDR3 is CASSLDGSFSF. The CDR3 DNA reads as TGTGCCAGCAGCTTAGATGGAAGTTTCAGCTTC.

Many counts were recorded for this clonotype. This chain uses TRBV5-1 with TRBJ2-1; no firm D call. This CDR3 is built from 14 residues. Trimming shortened V by 6 bases and J by 0 bases, and 10 bases separated the two germline ends. Germline V lookup: CDR1 SGHRS, CDR2 YFSETQ. In DNA, the CDR3 is TGCGCCAGCAAACAAATTATCTCCTACAATGAGCAGTTCTTC. Encoded protein: CASKQIISYNEQFF. The whole variable domain, remainder taken from reference TRBV5-1 and TRBJ2-1, is KAGVTQTPRYLIKTRGQQVTLSCSPISGHRSVSWYQQTPGQGLQFLFEYFSETQRNKGNFPGRFSGRQFSNSRSEMNVSTLELGDSALYLCASKQIISYNEQFFGPGTRLTVL.

This clonotype was seen repeatedly, ten times or more. The chain is built from TRBV11-2 and TRBJ1-1, with TRBD1 as a possible D gene (5 bases). Per the germline V gene, CDR1 is SGHAT and CDR2 is FQNNGV. The CDR3 sequence is 16 residues long. V lost 5 bases, J lost 0 bases, and 16 bases lay in between. CDR3 DNA: TGTGCCAGCAGCCCCCCAGGTAGGGGCTTGAACACTGAAGCTTTCTTT. This sequence encodes CASSPPGRGLNTEAFF.

The table lists this clonotype with many counts. This chain connects TRBV5-6 to TRBJ1-1; D may be TRBD1 (5 bases). The V gene's germline CDR1 is SGHDT and CDR2 YYEEEE. The CDR3 contains 15 residues. V lost 0 bases and J 4 bases, leaving 13 bases between the germline ends. Here the CDR3 reads CASSLESGMATEAFF. In nucleotides, the CDR3 is TGTGCCAGCAGCTTGGAGTCAGGGATGGCCACTGAAGCTTTCTTT.

The sample holds many counts of this clonotype. The chain combines TRBV7-2 with TRBJ1-3; the match to TRBD1 covers 7 bases. CDR3 length: 15 amino acids. Germline CDR1 reads SGHTA; CDR2 reads FQGNSA. V lost 4 bases to trimming and J lost 6 bases; unmatched junction nucleotides: 9. The CDR3 is CASSSKTGLENTIYF. CDR3 coding DNA: TGTGCCAGCAGCTCGAAGACAGGGTTGGAAAACACCATATATTTT.

V is TRBV6-1 and J is TRBJ2-1; a possible D gene is TRBD1 (8 bases). Germline V gene data show CDR1 as MNHNS and CDR2 as SASEGT. Trimming took 5 bases from V and 4 from J, leaving 15 bases between them. This CDR3 is 15 amino acids long. CDR3 sequence: CASSPDRGLYNEQFF. The CDR3 nucleotides are TGTGCCAGCAGTCCCGACAGGGGACTATACAATGAGCAGTTCTTC.

This clonotype has ten or more counts. The V call is TRBV20-1, the J call TRBJ2-1; D is ambiguous. Germline-derived CDR1 and CDR2 are DFQATT and SNEGSKA (reference sequence). V lost 5 bases and J lost 12, with 14 bases in between. The CDR3 contains 11 residues. The CDR3 region is CSAVRSDRQFF. DNA for the CDR3: TGCAGTGCTGTTCGTTCGGATAGGCAGTTCTTC.

This chain uses TRBV12-3 or TRBV12-4 with TRBJ2-2; 9 bases agree with TRBD1. This CDR3 is 14 amino acids long. After removal of 7 bases from V and 7 bases from J, the junction contained 7 bases not matched to a gene. The CDR3 DNA sequence: TGTGCCAGCACGAACAGGGGGCCTGACGGGGAGCTGTTTTTT. This translates into CASTNRGPDGELFF.

Ten or more counts support this clonotype. The V call is TRBV4-1, the J call TRBJ2-1; 9 nucleotides match TRBD1. This CDR3 region has 16 residues. After removal of 1 base from V and 5 bases from J, the junction contained 6 bases not matched to a gene. Germline V gene sequence: CDR1 MGHRA, CDR2 YSYEKL. CDR3 DNA: TGCGCCAGCAGCCAAGCCCGGGACAGGGTAGACAATGAGCAGTTCTTC. It specifies CASSQARDRVDNEQFF.

CDR3 DNA: TGCAGTGCTAGAGACCTGGGACAGGGGAATGAGCAGTTCTTC. It specifies CSARDLGQGNEQFF. The chain uses TRBV20-1 and TRBJ2-1; TRBD1 matches at 10 bases. The CDR3 covers 14 residues. J lost 7 bases, V lost 0 bases, and 3 bases had no gene match. Germline CDR1 reads DFQATT; CDR2 reads SNEGSKA (reference sequence).

This clonotype was recorded at least ten times. The chain links TRBV28 to TRBJ2-6, with D perhaps being TRBD1 or TRBD2 (6 bases each). The CDR3 is 18 amino acids. Germline CDR1 and CDR2: MDHEN and SYDVKM. V was cut by 1 base and J by 3 bases, with 16 bases left in between. The CDR3 sequence is CASSLLGGARYGANVLTF. CDR3 in DNA: TGTGCCAGCAGTTTATTGGGGGGCGCTAGGTATGGGGCCAACGTCCTGACTTTC.

This chain links TRBV12-3 or TRBV12-4 with TRBJ2-1; 13 bases line up with TRBD2. The trim removed 2 bases at V and 9 bases at J, leaving 7 bases unmatched. The CDR3 has 16 amino acids. CDR3 sequence reads: CASSLNSLAGGREQFF. The CDR3, as DNA: TGTGCCAGCAGTTTAAATTCACTAGCGGGGGGGCGTGAGCAGTTCTTC.

In its sample, this clonotype was seen many times. The V and J genes are TRBV5-1 and TRBJ2-1; D unresolved. The CDR3 runs to 15 residues. Between the trimmed V and J ends, which lost 3 bases and 0 bases, there was a span of 10 bases. The germline CDR1 and CDR2 sequences are SGHRS and YFSETQ. The CDR3 sequence: CASSYEELSYNEQFF. In DNA form, the CDR3 reads TGCGCCAGCAGCTACGAAGAGCTCTCCTACAATGAGCAGTTCTTC.

This clonotype came up many times. The V gene is TRBV7-2, the J gene TRBJ1-3, with 7 nucleotides matching TRBD1. CDR1 SGHTA and CDR2 FQGNSA come from the germline V gene. The CDR3 totals 16 residues. The J segment lost 1 base and the V segment lost 2 bases, leaving 5 bases of the junction unmatched. Here the CDR3 reads CASSLTGTESGNTIYF. For the CDR3, the DNA is TGTGCCAGCAGCTTAACCGGGACAGAGTCTGGAAACACCATATATTTT.